The next 22 T cell receptor beta chains were all read from a single sample in a study of cytotoxic CD8 clonotypes in ibrutinib-treated CLL. The table came from immunoSEQ multiplex PCR; TCRdb's copy has only in-frame clones and leaves some out. The sample records some 200,000 clones, around three quarters being singletons. The sample here was PBMCs, taken after 24 months of ibrutinib treatment. These receptors all come from a human donor with chronic lymphocytic leukemia.

The rearrangement links TRBV5-1 to TRBJ2-3, with TRBD1 identical over 7 bases. The CDR3 is 15 residues long. Germline V gene lookup returns CDR1 SGHRS and CDR2 YFSETQ. The V segment lost 4 bases and the J segment 5 bases; nucleotides outside the gene matches: 10. This CDR3 reads CASSLQGLTQDTQYF. The CDR3 nucleotides read TGCGCCAGCAGCCTACAGGGGCTCACCCAAGATACGCAGTATTTT.

This chain joins TRBV6-1 and TRBJ1-1; no firm D call. There are 14 residues in the CDR3. Between the trimmed V and J ends, which lost 6 bases and 2 bases, there was a span of 13 bases. Germline V gives CDR1 MNHNS, CDR2 SASEGT. Here the CDR3 DNA reads TGTGCCAGCAGGAGAGGCAGCCCTAACACTGAAGCTTTCTTT. Amino acid sequence: CASRRGSPNTEAFF.

The chain carries TRBV15 and TRBJ2-3; 10 positions agree with TRBD2. Germline trimming cut 0 bases from V and 5 bases from J; bases unmatched to any gene: 5. The CDR3 covers 16 residues. From germline, CDR1 is LNHNV and CDR2 YYDKDF (reference sequence). This CDR3 is CATSRDLAGGVDTQYF. For the CDR3, the DNA is TGTGCCACCAGCAGAGATTTAGCGGGAGGTGTAGATACGCAGTATTTT.

This chain uses TRBV25-1 with TRBJ1-3, with 9 bases matching TRBD1. V dropped 4 bases and J dropped 7; count of bases not matched to a gene: 8. The germline CDR1 and CDR2 sequences are MGHDK and SYGVNS. This CDR3 region has 15 residues. The CDR3 bases are TGTGCCAGCAGTGTCGGGACAGGGTCGAGGAACACCATATATTTT. As protein: CASSVGTGSRNTIYF.

This chain uses TRBV27 with TRBJ1-1; 9 bases fit TRBD1. The CDR3 length is 11 residues. Germline V lookup: CDR1 MNHEY, CDR2 SMNVEV (reference sequence). With V trimmed by 5 bases and J by 14 bases, 6 bases remained unmatched. The CDR3 DNA sequence: TGTGCCAGCAGTAGTACAGGGGGCTTCTTCTTT. Translating gives CASSSTGGFFF.

The chain combines TRBV11-2 with TRBJ2-7; TRBD1 matches at 9 bases. The ends lost 5 bases at V and 5 bases at J; junction bases unmatched: 13. The germline CDR1 and CDR2 sequences are SGHAT and FQNNGV. The CDR3 totals 16 residues. CDR3: CASSPRGDRVGDEQYF. The CDR3 coding sequence is TGTGCCAGCAGCCCACGAGGGGACAGGGTTGGGGACGAGCAGTACTTC.

V usage is TRBV30 and J usage is TRBJ1-1; D is uncertain. Germline lookup yields CDR1 GTSNPN and CDR2 SVGIG (reference sequence). V lost 0 bases and J lost 4, with 9 bases in between. The CDR3 extends over 13 amino acids. CDR3 coding DNA: TGTGCCTGGAGTGTACTGACATTCACTGAAGCTTTCTTT. Protein sequence: CAWSVLTFTEAFF.

The chain joins TRBV2 to TRBJ2-2; D is ambiguous. This CDR3 has 12 amino acids. Trimming pared 3 bases from V and 3 bases from J, leaving 2 bases between. Germline V lookup: CDR1 SNHLY, CDR2 FYNNEI. CDR3 residues: CASSEDTGELFF. DNA of the CDR3: TGTGCCAGCAGTGAGGACACCGGGGAGCTGTTTTTT.

The rearrangement uses TRBV7-2 and TRBJ2-2, with D perhaps matching TRBD1 (6 bases). The CDR3 has 15 residues. Germline values: CDR1 SGHTA, CDR2 FQGNSA. Between the trimmed V and J ends, which lost 1 base and 5 bases, there was a span of 11 bases. This CDR3 reads CASSLVGTQTGELFF. The CDR3 region has the DNA TGTGCCAGCAGCTTAGTCGGGACACAAACCGGGGAGCTGTTTTTT.

This rearrangement joins TRBV10-3 to TRBJ1-2, with TRBD1 matching over 8 bases. V lost 7 bases, J lost 5 bases, and 9 bases stayed unmatched. Germline CDR1 is ENHRY and CDR2 is SYGVKD. This CDR3 contains 14 residues. The CDR3 bases are TGTGCCATCAAAAGGACAGGGCTGAGTTATGGCTACACCTTC. Translation: CAIKRTGLSYGYTF.

The V call is TRBV7-9, the J call TRBJ2-7; 10 bases map to TRBD2. The germline V gene encodes CDR1 SEHNR and CDR2 FQNEAQ (reference sequence). Trimming cost V 9 bases and J 3 bases; bases outside gene matches: 8. CDR3 length: 14 residues. The DNA of the CDR3 is TGTGCCAGTTCTCCCTGGACTAGCGGCTACGAGCAGTACTTC. As protein: CASSPWTSGYEQYF.

The table lists this clone with a few counts. This chain links TRBV11-3 with TRBJ2-5; the D is unclear. Germline assignment: CDR1 SGHNT and CDR2 YENEEA. V lost 2 bases and J lost 7, with 11 bases in between. The CDR3 runs to 13 residues. CDR3 coding DNA: TGTGCCAGCAGCTTAACTGACATTGGGACCCAGTACTTC. Translated, it gives CASSLTDIGTQYF.

The chain combines TRBV7-6 with TRBJ2-7; 13 nucleotides match TRBD2. This CDR3 spans 18 amino acids. The trim removed 0 bases at V and 0 bases at J, leaving 5 bases unmatched. Germline lookup yields CDR1 SGHVS and CDR2 FNYEAQ. In nucleotides, the CDR3 is TGTGCCAGCAGCTTAGCGCTGAGGACTAGCGGGAGCTCCTACGAGCAGTACTTC. This codes for CASSLALRTSGSSYEQYF.

Concerning this clone itself: The junction does not match germline at one end; this may be a read error. The chain employs TRBV5-6 and TRBJ2-5; possible D gene TRBD2, 6 bases. Germline CDR1 is SGHDT and CDR2 is YYEEEE. The CDR3 consists of 13 residues. CDR3 amino acids: CASSLEGLPIGDF. The CDR3 DNA sequence: TGTGCCAGCAGCTTGGAGGGACTCCCGATAGGGGACTTC.

CDR3 sequence (DNA): TGTGCCAGCAGTGAATACTTGGTCTCTCTTGCAACTAATGAAAAACTGTTTTTT. This gives the protein CASSEYLVSLATNEKLFF. The chain is built from TRBV6-1 and TRBJ1-4; D call uncertain. This CDR3 spans 18 amino acids. V lost 2 bases to trimming and J lost 0 bases, with 16 bases between them. The V gene's germline CDR1 is MNHNS and CDR2 SASEGT.

The gene calls are TRBV11-2 and TRBJ2-7; D possibly corresponds to TRBD1 (6 bases). The CDR3 length is 12 residues. The germline V gene encodes CDR1 SGHAT and CDR2 FQNNGV. V was pared by 8 bases and J by 3 bases, with 11 bases between. The CDR3 nucleotides read TGTGCCAGCGGCCGGGACATCTACGAGCAGTACTTC. Translating it yields CASGRDIYEQYF.

This chain joins TRBV7-9 and TRBJ1-1; D remains ambiguous. The V gene's germline CDR1 is SEHNR and CDR2 FQNEAQ (reference sequence). With 7 bases removed from V and 5 bases from J, the gap between germline ends came to 17 bases. This CDR3 has 14 amino acids. The CDR3 nucleotides read TGTGCCAGCACCCTTTCTTCGTCGGTTACTGAAGCTTTCTTT. Protein sequence: CASTLSSSVTEAFF.

V and J are TRBV19 and TRBJ2-5, with a possible D match to TRBD1 (6 bases). Trimming removed 4 bases from V and 2 bases from J, with 14 bases in between. The CDR3 has 15 amino acids. CDR1 is LNHDA and CDR2 is SQIVND in the germline V gene (reference sequence). The CDR3 nucleotides read TGTGCCAGTAGTAGCAGAGGACAGCCACAAGAGACCCAGTACTTC. Its protein is CASSSRGQPQETQYF.

This chain uses TRBV18 with TRBJ2-1; D is ambiguous. CDR3 size: 12 residues. Trimming shortened V by 1 base and J by 8 bases, and 6 bases separated the two germline ends. CDR1 is KGHSH and CDR2 is LQKENI in the germline V gene. The CDR3 protein is CASSPRGYEQFF. The DNA of the CDR3 is TGTGCCAGCTCACCACGTGGCTATGAGCAGTTCTTC.

The chain uses TRBV29-1 and TRBJ1-1, with a possible D match to TRBD1 (6 bases). Germline loops: CDR1 SQVTM, CDR2 ANQGSEA. Trimming cost V 4 bases and J 2 bases, with 17 bases left between them. The CDR3 is made up of 15 amino acids. The CDR3 DNA sequence: TGCAGCGTTGCGGGGGGCCTGGGAGGAAACACTGAAGCTTTCTTT. Its translation: CSVAGGLGGNTEAFF.

The chain uses TRBV6-5 and TRBJ2-7; 9 bases map to TRBD2. Looked up from germline, CDR1 is MNHEY and CDR2 is SVGAGI. The CDR3 has 14 residues. Germline trimming cut 5 bases from V and 2 bases from J; bases unmatched to any gene: 4. The CDR3 here is CASSDAGGAYEQYF. CDR3 DNA: TGTGCCAGCAGTGACGCGGGAGGGGCCTACGAGCAGTACTTC.

V is TRBV28 and J is TRBJ1-2; D is possibly TRBD1 (5 bases). The length of the CDR3 is 13 residues. The V end lost 7 bases, the J end lost 2 bases, and 11 bases lay between the germline ends. Germline V gene lookup returns CDR1 MDHEN and CDR2 SYDVKM. The CDR3, as DNA: TGTGCCAGCACGGAGACAGCAAACTATGGCTACACCTTC. Its protein is CASTETANYGYTF.